These 8 T cell receptor beta chains were sequenced from one sample in a study of blood T cell dynamics during melanoma immunotherapy. Documented time point: week 3, after first cycle of checkpoint inhibitor. Profiled with immunoSEQ multiplex PCR; TCRdb holds only in-frame clones, not every one. The top ten clones hold about 6% of a sample with about 8,600 clones, around nine tenths of them seen once. Sequenced material: blood, taken from a patient treated with checkpoint blockade. The receptors were gathered from a human donor with melanoma.

The V call is TRBV5-6, the J call TRBJ1-2; the D gene is possibly TRBD1 (6 bases). CDR3 length: 13 residues. Germline CDR1 SGHDT, CDR2 YYEEEE. V was shortened by 4 bases and J by 2 bases, with 9 bases between the two germline ends. Here the CDR3 DNA reads TGTGCCAGCAGCGTAGGACAGAACTATGGCTACACCTTC. It is translated as CASSVGQNYGYTF.

The V and J genes are TRBV5-1 and TRBJ1-1; 9 nucleotides agree with TRBD1. Trimming cost V 2 bases and J 4 bases; bases outside gene matches: 6. The V gene's germline CDR1 is SGHRS and CDR2 YFSETQ. The CDR3 spans 15 residues. CDR3: CASSLTGGAGTEAFF. The CDR3 DNA follows: TGCGCCAGCAGCTTAACAGGGGGCGCCGGCACTGAAGCTTTCTTT.

The chain employs TRBV5-1 and TRBJ2-2; perhaps TRBD1 as D (5 bases). The germline V gene has CDR1 SGHRS and CDR2 YFSETQ. This CDR3 has 14 residues. V was shortened by 0 bases and J by 3 bases, with 6 bases between the two germline ends. The CDR3 reads CASSLVGHTGELFF. Written as DNA, the CDR3 is TGCGCCAGCAGCTTGGTGGGGCACACCGGGGAGCTGTTTTTT.

This chain connects TRBV6-5 to TRBJ1-6; D call uncertain. The CDR3 contains 13 residues. Germline V lookup: CDR1 MNHEY, CDR2 SVGAGI. Trimming removed 4 bases at V and 5 bases at J, with 6 bases between. The CDR3 here is CASSSQNNSPLHF. The CDR3 DNA sequence: TGTGCCAGCAGTTCTCAGAATAATTCACCCCTCCACTTT.

The genes are TRBV5-6 and TRBJ2-2; D is unresolved. Germline V CDR1 and CDR2: SGHDT, YYEEEE. The CDR3 runs 13 residues. Trimming removed 0 bases from V and 5 bases from J, with 5 bases in between. CDR3 residues: CASSLDWTGELFF. In DNA form, the CDR3 reads TGTGCCAGCAGCTTGGACTGGACCGGGGAGCTGTTTTTT.

CDR3 region: CASSPGGPSSYEQYF. CDR3 nucleotides: TGCGCCAGCAGCCCGGGAGGCCCTAGCTCCTACGAGCAGTACTTC. The genes are TRBV10-1 and TRBJ2-7, with 7 bases identical to TRBD2. Germline V gene lookup returns CDR1 WNHNN and CDR2 SYGVQD (reference sequence). This CDR3 has 15 residues. Losses at the gene ends were 6 bases for V and 0 bases for J; bases not matched to a gene: 8.

Only one count was recorded for this clone. The chain links TRBV11-3 to TRBJ2-2, with D possibly being TRBD2 (6 bases). Germline CDR1 and CDR2: SGHNT and YENEEA. CDR3 size: 14 residues. Trimming removed 4 bases at V and 1 base at J, with 7 bases between. The CDR3 is CASSSGLNTGELFF. The CDR3 DNA is TGTGCCAGCAGCTCGGGACTGAACACCGGGGAGCTGTTTTTT.

The chain recombines TRBV19 with TRBJ2-2, with 8 bases fitting TRBD1. J lost 0 bases, V lost 10 bases, and 4 bases had no gene match. Germline-derived CDR1 and CDR2 are LNHDA and SQIVND (reference sequence). The CDR3 covers 14 residues. CDR3 sequence: CATYRGANTGELFF. In DNA form, the CDR3 reads TGTGCCACCTACAGGGGGGCGAACACCGGGGAGCTGTTTTTT.